These T cell receptor beta chains were read from a single sample in a study of glioma-infiltrating T cells after dendritic cell vaccination. Sequenced by immunoSEQ multiplex PCR; TCRdb stores in-frame clones only, minus some. Altogether about 100,000 clones are present, about 80% being singletons, with the ten largest covering 6%. The specimen was blood, collected before dendritic cell vaccination. The receptors were gathered from a human donor with glioblastoma. The CDR3 runs from the conserved cysteine through the conserved F or W. The D gene is left open where the match is weak. Only some rows state a clone size, as once, few, many or a class for expanded clones.

abundance: NA; d_gene: TRBD1; v_gene: TRBV19; j_gene: TRBJ1-5; CDR3nt: TGTGCCAGTAGTATAGCCCCACAGGGGATAATTAGTCAGCCCCAGCATTTT; CDR3aa: CASSIAPQGIISQPQHF
abundance: NA; d_gene: NA; v_gene: TRBV18; j_gene: TRBJ2-2; CDR3nt: TGTGCCAGCTCACCTAAGACTGGGACCGGGGAGCTGTTTTTT; CDR3aa: CASSPKTGTGELFF
abundance: few; d_gene: TRBD1; v_gene: TRBV4-1; j_gene: TRBJ1-4; CDR3nt: TGCGCCAGCAGCCAGCACCCGGACAGGGATAATGAAAAACTGTTTTTT; CDR3aa: CASSQHPDRDNEKLFF
abundance: NA; d_gene: TRBD1; v_gene: TRBV6-1; j_gene: TRBJ2-7; CDR3nt: TGTGCCAGCACATCGGGGACAGACTACGAGCAGTACTTC; CDR3aa: CASTSGTDYEQYF
abundance: NA; d_gene: NA; v_gene: TRBV19; j_gene: TRBJ2-3; CDR3nt: TGTGCCAGTAGGCAGACAGGGACTCGGGATACGCAGTATTTT; CDR3aa: CASRQTGTRDTQYF
abundance: NA; d_gene: TRBD2; v_gene: TRBV28; j_gene: TRBJ2-7; CDR3nt: TGTGCCAGCAGTGTATGGGTTTCTGGGGAGGGGCGAGCCGAGCAGTACTTC; CDR3aa: CASSVWVSGEGRAEQYF
abundance: NA; d_gene: TRBD1; v_gene: TRBV5-4; j_gene: TRBJ2-7; CDR3nt: TGTGCCAGCAGCTTCCCGCCGGGACAGAGCAACTACGAGCAGTACTTC; CDR3aa: CASSFPPGQSNYEQYF
abundance: NA; d_gene: TRBD2; v_gene: TRBV7-9; j_gene: TRBJ2-5; CDR3nt: TGTGCCAGCAGCTTATCCTTAGCGGGAGGGACGAGAGAGACCCAGTACTTC; CDR3aa: CASSLSLAGGTRETQYF
abundance: NA; d_gene: TRBD2; v_gene: TRBV7-3; j_gene: TRBJ2-1; CDR3nt: TGTGCCAGCAGCTATCTAGCGGGGGGGCCTTTCCACAATGAGCAGTTCTTC; CDR3aa: CASSYLAGGPFHNEQFF
abundance: few; d_gene: TRBD1; v_gene: TRBV5-4; j_gene: TRBJ1-2; CDR3nt: TGTGCCAGCAGCTTGGACAGGGGACAATCTAACTATGGCTACACCTTC; CDR3aa: CASSLDRGQSNYGYTF
abundance: NA; d_gene: NA; v_gene: TRBV27; j_gene: TRBJ2-7; CDR3nt: TGTGCCAGCAGTTTAATTTTCGACGAGCAGTACTTC; CDR3aa: CASSLIFDEQYF
abundance: once; d_gene: NA; v_gene: TRBV7-2; j_gene: TRBJ2-5; CDR3nt: TGTGCCAGCAGCTTAGGGGAGGTGCGGGCCCAGTACTTC; CDR3aa: CASSLGEVRAQYF
abundance: NA; d_gene: NA; v_gene: TRBV5-1; j_gene: TRBJ1-1; CDR3nt: TGCGCCAGCAGCAGCGGGGTGTTTGACACTGAAGCTTTCTTT; CDR3aa: CASSSGVFDTEAFF
abundance: NA; d_gene: TRBD2; v_gene: TRBV5-6; j_gene: TRBJ2-7; CDR3nt: TGTGCCAGCAGCACGTCTCTAGCGGTGGAGCAGTACTTC; CDR3aa: CASSTSLAVEQYF
abundance: NA; d_gene: TRBD1; v_gene: TRBV19; j_gene: TRBJ2-3; CDR3nt: TGTGCCAGTAGTATATCGGCAGGGGGAAGCACAGATACGCAGTATTTT; CDR3aa: CASSISAGGSTDTQYF
abundance: NA; d_gene: TRBD1; v_gene: TRBV6-1; j_gene: TRBJ1-2; CDR3nt: TGTGCCAGCAGTGAATTCTGGGCCGGGACAGGGGGACCGGATGGCTACACCTTC; CDR3aa: CASSEFWAGTGGPDGYTF
abundance: once; d_gene: NA; v_gene: TRBV11-2; j_gene: TRBJ1-1; CDR3nt: TGTGCCAGCAGCTATCGAGGGCGAGTTTCTGAAGCTTTCTTT; CDR3aa: CASSYRGRVSEAFF
abundance: NA; d_gene: NA; v_gene: TRBV6-1; j_gene: TRBJ1-4; CDR3nt: TGTGCCAGCCGAGGGAGGGCTAATGAAAAACTGTTTTTT; CDR3aa: CASRGRANEKLFF
abundance: NA; d_gene: NA; v_gene: TRBV4-1; j_gene: TRBJ2-1; CDR3nt: TGCGCCAGCAGCCCAGGGGTATGGCAGTTCTTC; CDR3aa: CASSPGVWQFF
abundance: NA; d_gene: TRBD2; v_gene: TRBV27; j_gene: TRBJ2-3; CDR3nt: TGTGCCAGCAGTTTTAGGCGGCGGGGGGGCCATCACACAGATACGCAGTATTTT; CDR3aa: CASSFRRRGGHHTDTQYF
abundance: NA; d_gene: NA; v_gene: TRBV19; j_gene: TRBJ2-1; CDR3nt: TGTGCCAGTAGTGCCCCTTGGACGGGAAACAATGAGCAGTTCTTC; CDR3aa: CASSAPWTGNNEQFF
abundance: NA; d_gene: TRBD1; v_gene: TRBV27; j_gene: TRBJ1-1; CDR3nt: TGTGCCAGCAGTCCCCGGACAGGGAACACTGAAGCTTTCTTT; CDR3aa: CASSPRTGNTEAFF
abundance: NA; d_gene: NA; v_gene: TRBV10-2; j_gene: TRBJ1-5; CDR3nt: TGCGCCAGCAGTGGGGGGGGGTATAGCAATCAGCCCCAGCATTTT; CDR3aa: CASSGGGYSNQPQHF
abundance: NA; d_gene: NA; v_gene: TRBV6-1; j_gene: TRBJ1-2; CDR3nt: TGTGCCAGCAGCCTGTACTATGGCTACACCTTC; CDR3aa: CASSLYYGYTF
abundance: once; d_gene: NA; v_gene: TRBV18; j_gene: TRBJ1-5; CDR3nt: TGTGCCAGCTCACCAGGGACTACAACGCAGCCCCAGCATTTT; CDR3aa: CASSPGTTTQPQHF
abundance: NA; d_gene: TRBD2; v_gene: TRBV2; j_gene: TRBJ2-1; CDR3nt: TGTGCCAGCGTGATGGAAGGGTTGGAGCGGGGCGGTAATGAGCAGTTCTTC; CDR3aa: CASVMEGLERGGNEQFF
abundance: NA; d_gene: NA; v_gene: TRBV6-5; j_gene: TRBJ1-4; CDR3nt: TGTGCCAGCAGTTCGGCTATACAGGGTCGCGAAAAACTGTTTTTT; CDR3aa: CASSSAIQGREKLFF
abundance: NA; d_gene: TRBD1; v_gene: TRBV28; j_gene: TRBJ1-2; CDR3nt: TGTGCCAGCAGTAGTGGACAGGGTGTCTATGGCTACACCTTC; CDR3aa: CASSSGQGVYGYTF
abundance: NA; d_gene: TRBD1; v_gene: TRBV6-5; j_gene: TRBJ1-5; CDR3nt: TGTGCCAGCAGTACCTCAGGGGGGCCCCAGCATTTT; CDR3aa: CASSTSGGPQHF
abundance: once; d_gene: NA; v_gene: TRBV30; j_gene: TRBJ1-2; CDR3nt: TGTGCCTGGAGTGTCGTGGGCGCAAACTATGGCTACACCTTC; CDR3aa: CAWSVVGANYGYTF
abundance: NA; d_gene: TRBD2; v_gene: TRBV30; j_gene: TRBJ2-5; CDR3nt: TGTGCCTGGAGTCTGTCCCAGCGGGAGTTCGTAGAGACCCAGTACTTC; CDR3aa: CAWSLSQREFVETQYF
abundance: NA; d_gene: TRBD2; v_gene: TRBV9; j_gene: TRBJ2-5; CDR3nt: TGTGCCAGCGGACTAGCGGGAGAGGTCCGGGAGACCCAGTACTTC; CDR3aa: CASGLAGEVRETQYF
abundance: NA; d_gene: NA; v_gene: TRBV20-1; j_gene: TRBJ1-4; CDR3nt: TGCAGTGCGGAGGGTTATGAAAAACTGTTTTTT; CDR3aa: CSAEGYEKLFF
abundance: NA; d_gene: TRBD2; v_gene: TRBV7-3; j_gene: TRBJ2-3; CDR3nt: TGTGCCAGCAGCGAGGACGGACTAGCGGGAGGGATCCGGGATACGCAGTATTTT; CDR3aa: CASSEDGLAGGIRDTQYF
abundance: NA; d_gene: NA; v_gene: TRBV5-1; j_gene: TRBJ2-2; CDR3nt: TGCGCCAGCAGCGACCTACAGAGGGCGTGGACCGGGGAGCTGTTTTTT; CDR3aa: CASSDLQRAWTGELFF
abundance: NA; d_gene: NA; v_gene: TRBV10-2; j_gene: TRBJ2-5; CDR3nt: TGCGCCAGCAGTGCAGGGGATAGGGAGACCCAGTACTTC; CDR3aa: CASSAGDRETQYF
abundance: NA; d_gene: NA; v_gene: TRBV19; j_gene: TRBJ2-6; CDR3nt: TGTGCCAGTAGTATTTCCGGGAATGGGGCCAACGTCCTGACTTTC; CDR3aa: CASSISGNGANVLTF
abundance: NA; d_gene: TRBD1; v_gene: TRBV5-1; j_gene: TRBJ1-1; CDR3nt: TGCGCCAGCAGCCCGTGGACCGGGACAGGGGGCACTGAAGCTTTCTTT; CDR3aa: CASSPWTGTGGTEAFF
abundance: NA; d_gene: NA; v_gene: TRBV14; j_gene: TRBJ2-1; CDR3nt: TGTGCCAGCAGCCAGGGTCGCGGACTAAAGATTAACAATGAGCAGTTCTTC; CDR3aa: CASSQGRGLKINNEQFF
abundance: many; d_gene: NA; v_gene: TRBV2; j_gene: TRBJ1-1; CDR3nt: TGTGCCACCCTATTTAATATGGACACTGAAGCTTTCTTT; CDR3aa: CATLFNMDTEAFF
abundance: NA; d_gene: NA; v_gene: TRBV28; j_gene: TRBJ2-7; CDR3nt: TGTGCCAGCAGTTTTAATCCGGGATTAAGTAACGAGCAGTACTTC; CDR3aa: CASSFNPGLSNEQYF
abundance: NA; d_gene: TRBD1; v_gene: TRBV19; j_gene: TRBJ2-2; CDR3nt: TGTGCCAGTAGTAAGGGACAGGGGGGTGCCGGGGAGCTGTTTTTT; CDR3aa: CASSKGQGGAGELFF
abundance: NA; d_gene: TRBD1; v_gene: TRBV6-1; j_gene: TRBJ1-2; CDR3nt: TGTGCCAGCAGTGATCACGGGACAGGGCTGTCCTATGGCTACACCTTC; CDR3aa: CASSDHGTGLSYGYTF
abundance: NA; d_gene: NA; v_gene: TRBV11-2; j_gene: TRBJ1-5; CDR3nt: TGTGCCAGCAGCTTAGGTACGGGTTGGCCCCAGCATTTT; CDR3aa: CASSLGTGWPQHF
abundance: once; d_gene: NA; v_gene: TRBV5-1; j_gene: TRBJ1-4; CDR3nt: TGCGCCAGCAGCTTGGTGGGGGGGCGCAATGAAAAACTGTTTTTT; CDR3aa: CASSLVGGRNEKLFF
abundance: few; d_gene: TRBD1; v_gene: TRBV5-4; j_gene: TRBJ1-4; CDR3nt: TGTGCCAGCAGCCCCGGACAGGGGGGTGAAAAACTGTTTTTT; CDR3aa: CASSPGQGGEKLFF
abundance: NA; d_gene: TRBD2; v_gene: TRBV5-1; j_gene: TRBJ2-1; CDR3nt: TGCGCCAGCAGCTTGGTGCGGGGGGGGTGGGATGAGCAGTTCTTC; CDR3aa: CASSLVRGGWDEQFF
abundance: NA; d_gene: NA; v_gene: TRBV4-1; j_gene: TRBJ1-2; CDR3nt: TGCGCCAGCAGCCAAGATCAATGGAAAGCGGGCTACACCTTC; CDR3aa: CASSQDQWKAGYTF
abundance: NA; d_gene: NA; v_gene: TRBV4-1; j_gene: TRBJ1-4; CDR3nt: TGCGCCAGCAGCCAAGATCTAGGTAGCGATGAAAAACTGTTTTTT; CDR3aa: CASSQDLGSDEKLFF
abundance: NA; d_gene: TRBD2; v_gene: TRBV10-1; j_gene: TRBJ2-1; CDR3nt: TGCGCCAGCAGTGATGGCGGGAGGGGACCCTACAATGAGCAGTTCTTC; CDR3aa: CASSDGGRGPYNEQFF